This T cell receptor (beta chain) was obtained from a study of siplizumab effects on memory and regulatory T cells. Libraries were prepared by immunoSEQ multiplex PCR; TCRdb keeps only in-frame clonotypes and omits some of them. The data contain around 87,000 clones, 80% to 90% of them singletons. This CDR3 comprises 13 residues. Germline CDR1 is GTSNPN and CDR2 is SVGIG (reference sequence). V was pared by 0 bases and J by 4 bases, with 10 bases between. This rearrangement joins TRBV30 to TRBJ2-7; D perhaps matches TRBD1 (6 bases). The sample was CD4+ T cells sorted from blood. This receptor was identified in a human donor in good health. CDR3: CAWSVGTLYEQYF. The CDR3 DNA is TGTGCCTGGAGTGTAGGGACACTTTACGAGCAGTACTTC.